One sample yielded the 22 T cell receptor beta chains listed below, sequenced in a study of T cells after yellow fever vaccination. TCRdb called the 5' RACE reads again in MiXCR, with one record for every CDR3 protein. Of around 50,000 distinct CDR3 sequences in the sample, around 7% are singletons; the top ten hold around 28%. Sequences were derived from CD8+ T cells sorted from PBMCs, sampled less than 18 days after the first yellow fever vaccination. These receptors all come from a man aged 18 to 35 who received the YFV17D yellow fever vaccine.

Ten or more counts support this clonotype. The chain recombines TRBV14 with TRBJ2-1, with D perhaps TRBD1 (5 bases). CDR3 length equals 15 residues. V gave up 3 bases and J gave up 2 bases, with 11 bases separating them. Germline V CDR1 and CDR2: SGHDN, FVKESK. CDR3 bases: TGTGCCAGCAGCCACTCAGGGATCCCCTACAATGAGCAGTTCTTC. Translation gives CASSHSGIPYNEQFF.

This clonotype was detected many times. The V gene is TRBV4-3, the J gene TRBJ1-4, with TRBD1 as a possible D gene (6 bases). The V end lost 1 base, the J end lost 0 bases, and 21 bases lay between the germline ends. The CDR3 totals 20 residues. The germline CDR1 and CDR2 sequences are LGHNA and YSLEER. The CDR3 region has the DNA TGCGCCAGCAGCCAAGTCGCCAGGGGCATAACCCGTGCAACTAATGAAAAACTGTTTTTT. Translated: CASSQVARGITRATNEKLFF.

This clonotype was found many times. This chain links TRBV18 with TRBJ2-1; no definite D call. The germline gives CDR1 KGHSH, CDR2 LQKENI. This CDR3 spans 14 amino acids. V lost 5 bases, J lost 8 bases, and 16 bases lay in between. As DNA, the CDR3 is TGTGCCAGCTCAGGGGTCGGGCTATCCGATGAGCAGTTCTTC. It translates to CASSGVGLSDEQFF.

This clonotype was counted ten times or more. In DNA, the CDR3 is TGTGCCAGCAGGGGCAGGAGCTCCAATGAGCAGTTCTTC. It is translated as CASRGRSSNEQFF. V and J are TRBV12-3 or TRBV12-4 and TRBJ2-1; no definite D call. V was cut by 6 bases and J by 6 bases, with 12 bases left in between. This CDR3 comprises 13 residues.

In regard to this clonotype: Given a much more abundant clone one base away, this may be a read error. The chain joins TRBV6-1 to TRBJ2-1; 10 nucleotides match TRBD2. The end of the DNA aligns better with TRBJ2-7, so the J call may be wrong. Germline CDR1 is MNHNS and CDR2 is SASEGT. The length of the CDR3 is 16 residues. DNA of the CDR3: TGTGCCAGCACCCCCGTGGGGACTAGCGTGTACAATGAGCAGTACTTC. Translating it yields CASTPVGTSVYNEQYF.

This clonotype was counted ten times or more. The J gene is TRBJ2-1, the V gene TRBV15, with TRBD2 matching over 10 bases. The CDR3 runs 16 residues. J lost 3 bases, V lost 1 base, and 3 bases had no gene match. Germline V gene data show CDR1 as LNHNV and CDR2 as YYDKDF (reference sequence). CDR3 nucleotides: TGTGCCACCAGCAGAGGCTTAGCGGGGGGCTACAATGAGCAGTTCTTC. Translating it yields CATSRGLAGGYNEQFF. The full variable domain, rest sourced from reference TRBV15 and TRBJ2-1, is DAMVIQNPRYQVTQFGKPVTLSCSQTLNHNVMYWYQQKSSQAPKLLFHYYDKDFNNEADTPDNFQSRRPNTSFCFLDIRSPGLGDTAMYLCATSRGLAGGYNEQFFGPGTRLTVL.

There are many counts of this clonotype. The chain couples TRBV7-6 to TRBJ2-2; weak D call: TRBD1 (5 bases). The CDR3 contains 16 residues. CDR1 is SGHVS, CDR2 FNYEAQ, per germline. With 5 bases removed from V and 4 bases from J, the gap between germline ends came to 17 bases. Here the CDR3 reads CASSPTGRPATGELFF. The CDR3 DNA reads as TGTGCCAGCAGCCCCACAGGCCGCCCGGCCACCGGGGAGCTGTTTTTT.

V usage is TRBV19 and J usage is TRBJ2-7, with 8 bases identical to TRBD1. V was pared by 3 bases and J by 4 bases, with 5 bases of the junction left unmatched. Germline V gene sequence: CDR1 LNHDA, CDR2 SQIVND (reference sequence). There are 14 residues in the CDR3. The CDR3 DNA follows: TGTGCCAGTAGTATCGCAGGGGGCTGGTACGAGCAGTACTTC. It codes for CASSIAGGWYEQYF.

This clonotype was picked up many times. The chain joins TRBV7-6 to TRBJ2-1; D is tentatively TRBD1 or TRBD2 (6 bases each). Deletions cut 8 bases from V and 10 bases from J, with 12 bases between. CDR1 and CDR2 (germline): SGHVS, FNYEAQ. This CDR3 spans 11 amino acids. The chain's CDR3 is CASENGGEQFF. The CDR3 nucleotides are TGTGCCAGCGAGAACGGGGGCGAGCAGTTCTTC.

At least ten counts were recorded for this clonotype. The chain couples TRBV3-1 to TRBJ2-7; tentative D call: TRBD1 (6 bases). The CDR3 has 15 amino acids. The ends were cut back, 3 bases at V and 2 bases at J, with 14 bases in the middle. The germline V gene has CDR1 LGHDT and CDR2 YNNKEL (reference sequence). The CDR3: CASSQKTGTPYEQYF. The CDR3 nucleotides are TGTGCCAGCAGCCAGAAGACAGGAACCCCCTACGAGCAGTACTTC.

This clonotype was counted many times. The chain has TRBV7-9 and TRBJ2-7, with a weak D call TRBD2 (9 bases). Germline V gene lookup returns CDR1 SEHNR and CDR2 FQNEAQ (reference sequence). This CDR3 is 14 amino acids long. The ends were cut back, 8 bases at V and 5 bases at J, with 19 bases in the middle. Here the CDR3 DNA reads TGTGCCAGCGCGGGGGGGACAGGTTTTGACGAGCAGTACTTC. Protein: CASAGGTGFDEQYF.

This clonotype was detected many times. J is TRBJ2-1 and V is TRBV7-9; D remains unclear. The V end was cut by 5 bases, the J end by 7 bases, with 9 bases between. CDR1 SEHNR and CDR2 FQNEAQ come from the germline V gene (reference sequence). This CDR3 contains 12 residues. This chain's CDR3 is CASSGRENEQFF. As DNA, the CDR3 is TGTGCCAGCAGCGGCCGAGAGAATGAGCAGTTCTTC.

This clonotype was seen many times. This chain connects TRBV29-1 to TRBJ2-1; 12 bases are shared with TRBD2. CDR3 length equals 14 residues. The germline V gene encodes CDR1 SQVTM and CDR2 ANQGSEA. J was trimmed by 4 bases and V by 4 bases; bases with no gene match: 2. The CDR3 sequence: CSVALAGGYNEQFF. CDR3 sequence (DNA): TGCAGCGTTGCCCTAGCGGGGGGGTACAATGAGCAGTTCTTC.

This clonotype was seen at least ten times. The chain employs TRBV7-9 and TRBJ2-7, with TRBD1 matching over 7 bases. Germline-derived CDR1 and CDR2 are SEHNR and FQNEAQ (reference sequence). The length of the CDR3 is 17 residues. With V trimmed by 1 base and J by 0 bases, 9 bases remained unmatched. The CDR3 loop reads CASSLGWGTASSYEQYV. The CDR3, as DNA: TGTGCCAGCAGCTTAGGATGGGGGACAGCAAGCTCCTACGAGCAGTACGTC.

This clonotype was counted at least ten times. The rearrangement links TRBV27 to TRBJ2-1; D is uncertain. CDR1 is MNHEY and CDR2 is SMNVEV in the germline V gene (reference sequence). The CDR3 is 16 residues long. Between the trimmed V and J ends, which lost 6 bases and 7 bases, there was a span of 22 bases. In nucleotides, the CDR3 is TGTGCCAGCAGCTTGGAGTCACAGTTTTGGTTGAATGAGCAGTTCTTC. Protein: CASSLESQFWLNEQFF.

Ten or more counts support this clonotype. V and J are TRBV7-6 and TRBJ2-5; 12 bases map to TRBD2. With 4 bases clipped from V and 2 bases from J, the junction kept 5 bases outside the gene matches. The CDR3 contains 16 residues. CDR1 is SGHVS and CDR2 is FNYEAQ in the germline V gene. The CDR3 DNA reads as TGTGCCAGCAGCTCACTAGCGGGGGGTCGGCAAGAGACCCAGTACTTC. It encodes CASSSLAGGRQETQYF. Complete variable domain (other parts from reference TRBV7-6 and TRBJ2-5): GAGVSQSPRYKVTKRGQDVALRCDPISGHVSLYWYRQALGQGPEFLTYFNYEAQQDKSGLPNDRFSAERPEGSISTLTIQRTEQRDSAMYRCASSSLAGGRQETQYFGPGTRLLVL.

The chain combines TRBV4-1 with TRBJ2-1, with 8 bases matching TRBD2. This CDR3 spans 16 amino acids. Trimming cost V 0 bases and J 4 bases; bases outside gene matches: 5. Germline assignment: CDR1 MGHRA and CDR2 YSYEKL. The DNA for the CDR3 is TGCGCCAGCAGCCAAGAAATAACTAGCGGTTACAATGAGCAGTTCTTC. This codes for CASSQEITSGYNEQFF.

In this sample, this clonotype turned up many times. This rearrangement joins TRBV7-9 to TRBJ2-3; D is undetermined. The CDR3 consists of 14 residues. Per germline, CDR1 SEHNR and CDR2 FQNEAQ (reference sequence). V lost 4 bases and J lost 2, with 10 bases in between. CDR3 coding DNA: TGTGCCAGCAGCTCACCAGACATCACAGATACGCAGTATTTT. It specifies CASSSPDITDTQYF.

The sample holds a few counts of this clonotype. CDR3 in DNA: TGTGCCAGCAGCGCTAGCGGGGGGGGGCTACAAGAGACCCAGTACTTC. Protein product: CASSASGGGLQETQYF. J is TRBJ2-5 and V is TRBV5-4, with 12 bases lining up with TRBD2. The CDR3 runs 16 residues. V lost 4 bases to trimming and J lost 2 bases; unmatched junction nucleotides: 6. CDR1 and CDR2 from the germline V gene are SGHNT and YYREEE (reference sequence). Variable domain in full (rest from reference TRBV5-4 and TRBJ2-5): ETGVTQSPTHLIKTRGQQVTLRCSSQSGHNTVSWYQQALGQGPQFIFQYYREEENGRGNFPPRFSGLQFPNYSSELNVNALELDDSALYLCASSASGGGLQETQYFGPGTRLLVL.

At least ten counts were recorded for this clonotype. The V gene is TRBV27, the J gene TRBJ1-1; D not certain. The CDR3 spans 12 residues. Germline CDR1 and CDR2: MNHEY and SMNVEV (reference sequence). V was cut by 4 bases and J by 10 bases, with 13 bases left in between. CDR3 amino acids: CASSSKGALAFF. The CDR3 bases are TGTGCCAGCAGTTCGAAGGGTGCTCTAGCTTTCTTT.

This clonotype was counted many times. V usage is TRBV20-1 and J usage is TRBJ2-7; 8 bases fit TRBD2. Germline trimming cut 0 bases from V and 1 base from J; bases unmatched to any gene: 2. The CDR3 loop spans 14 amino acids. From germline, CDR1 is DFQATT and CDR2 SNEGSKA (reference sequence). CDR3 sequence reads: CSARESGGSYEQYF. The CDR3 DNA follows: TGCAGTGCTAGAGAGAGCGGGGGATCCTACGAGCAGTACTTC.

V gene TRBV6-4 combines with J gene TRBJ2-2; D perhaps matches TRBD1 (5 bases). The germline V gene encodes CDR1 MRHNA and CDR2 SNTAGT. V dropped 1 base and J dropped 1 base, with 7 bases sitting between them. This CDR3 is 15 amino acids long. Here the CDR3 DNA reads TGTGCCAGCAGTGACTTAGGGGAGAACACCGGGGAGCTGTTTTTT. Translated, it gives CASSDLGENTGELFF.